What follows describes a single T cell receptor beta chain. Its target is not known. V was pared by 8 bases and J by 3 bases, with 14 bases between. This CDR3 comprises 14 residues. Germline V CDR1 and CDR2: MDHEN, SYDVKM. The data are from a study of cytomegalovirus exposure and HLA in healthy donors. The assay was immunoSEQ multiplex PCR, and TCRdb's table has in-frame clones only and misses some. The table has 200,000 to 300,000 clones, about 86% seen once; the top ten hold about 3%. Study outcomes and limitations: Diagnosis of cytomegalovirus status made by the classifier reportedly showed high specificity and sensitivity.

The rearrangement joins TRBV28 to TRBJ1-5, with a tentative D call TRBD1 (6 bases). This clonotype originated in a man younger than 30 in good health and CMV-seronegative. The sequenced sample consisted of PBMCs. The CDR3 loop is CASLGAYYNQPQHF. The CDR3 DNA reads as TGTGCCAGCCTGGGGGCTTACTACAATCAGCCCCAGCATTTT.